Shown below are 9 T cell receptor beta chains from a single sample sequenced in a study of cytomegalovirus exposure and HLA in healthy donors. Both 60 Vbeta primers and 13 Jbeta primers went into the PCR. The repertoire was sequenced with immunoSEQ multiplex PCR; TCRdb's copy has only in-frame clones and lacks some. The sample yields around 210,000 clones, roughly 78% seen once. The sequenced sample consisted of PBMCs. These receptors were collected from a boy aged 10-17 years in good health and CMV-seronegative.

The rearrangement links TRBV5-6 to TRBJ2-2; 10 nucleotides line up with TRBD1. V trimming: 3 bases; J trimming: 3 bases; junction bases outside the gene matches: 5. This CDR3 has 16 residues. Germline V gives CDR1 SGHDT, CDR2 YYEEEE. CDR3 nucleotide sequence: TGTGCCAGCAGCTCGGACGGGACAGGGGACACCGGGGAGCTGTTTTTT. Its translation is CASSSDGTGDTGELFF.

This clone was found a few times. The chain employs TRBV6-5 and TRBJ1-1; 7 bases agree with TRBD1. Germline lookup yields CDR1 MNHEY and CDR2 SVGAGI. The CDR3 extends over 13 amino acids. Unmatched junction bases numbered 1, after V lost 6 bases and J lost 0 bases. CDR3 protein: CASRDRMNTEAFF. The CDR3 DNA sequence: TGTGCCAGCAGGGACAGGATGAACACTGAAGCTTTCTTT.

V and J are TRBV19 and TRBJ1-2; D gene unclear. V shed 3 bases and J shed 8 bases, with 10 bases lying between them. CDR1 and CDR2 (germline): LNHDA, SQIVND (reference sequence). The CDR3 covers 12 residues. The CDR3 DNA reads as TGTGCCAGTAGTATCTTACAAAGAGGCTACACCTTC. Translation gives CASSILQRGYTF.

The chain recombines TRBV27 with TRBJ1-2; perhaps TRBD1 as D (5 bases). Germline assignment: CDR1 MNHEY and CDR2 SMNVEV (reference sequence). The CDR3 is 14 residues long. The V and J ends lost 3 bases and 4 bases respectively, with 12 bases between them. CDR3: CASSFQGGVYGYTF. The CDR3 DNA follows: TGTGCCAGCAGTTTTCAGGGAGGGGTCTATGGCTACACCTTC.

This chain joins TRBV4-1 and TRBJ2-1; possible D gene TRBD2, 6 bases. The ends were cut back, 1 base at V and 5 bases at J, with 9 bases in the middle. The germline CDR1 and CDR2 sequences are MGHRA and YSYEKL. This CDR3 has 14 residues. The CDR3: CASSQGGGNNEQFF. The CDR3 nucleotides are TGCGCCAGCAGCCAAGGCGGCGGGAACAATGAGCAGTTCTTC.

J is TRBJ1-1 and V is TRBV6-6; 7 bases fit TRBD1. Germline V CDR1 and CDR2: MNHNY, SVGAGI (reference sequence). V lost 1 base and J lost 0; bases outside the gene matches: 2. The CDR3 sequence is 15 residues long. DNA of the CDR3: TGTGCCAGCAGTTACTTGGGACAGATGAACACTGAAGCTTTCTTT. It translates to CASSYLGQMNTEAFF.

The chain carries TRBV19 and TRBJ1-5; D gene uncertain. Germline V gene data show CDR1 as LNHDA and CDR2 as SQIVND (reference sequence). V lost 2 bases, J lost 4 bases, and 12 bases lay in between. The CDR3 runs to 15 residues. CDR3: CASSIWERGNQPQHF. CDR3 coding DNA: TGTGCCAGTAGTATATGGGAGAGAGGAAATCAGCCCCAGCATTTT.

The V call is TRBV5-6, the J call TRBJ2-5; D is unclear. TRBJ2-7 matches the DNA end more closely, so the J call is doubtful. Germline assignment: CDR1 SGHDT and CDR2 YYEEEE. This CDR3 contains 14 residues. This CDR3 is CASSLGRSSYEQYF. CDR3 DNA sequence: TGTGCCAGCAGCTTGGGGCGGAGCTCCTACGAGCAGTACTTC.

The sample holds a few counts of this clone. CDR3 loop: CASSRRPREGSYEQYF. The DNA for the CDR3 is TGTGCCAGCAGCCGAAGGCCACGGGAGGGATCCTACGAGCAGTACTTC. The chain joins TRBV11-2 to TRBJ2-7, with TRBD2 identical over 8 bases. Trimming took 5 bases from V and 1 from J; bases not matched to a gene: 10. This CDR3 comprises 16 residues. The V gene's germline CDR1 is SGHAT and CDR2 FQNNGV.